This T cell receptor (beta chain) derives from a study of regulatory T cells in long-lasting Graves disease. Study as a whole: Those with persistent Graves' disease had received antithyroid drugs for over 5 years with positive TSH receptor antibodies. Findings and caveats of the study: Possibly, accuracy suffered from the small sample size.

This sample's time point: persistent/refractory GD, antithyroid drugs over 5 years with positive TRAb. There was RNA extracted from PBMCs, and the TCR library was made from it. It was an endocrinology department in Xi'an, China, that provided the patients. Relying on iRepertoire HTBI primers and Arm-PCR of CDR3 regions, the team built TCR beta libraries. How the authors handled the data: The samples included 60 to 65 TRBV and about 13 TRBJ segments. One entry per CDR3 protein results from TCRdb running MiXCR on the multiplex PCR reads. None of the V and J calls come from the authors' own analysis; TCRdb made them. The sample contains approximately 380,000 distinct CDR3 sequences, roughly 20% of which appear only once. V shed 6 bases and J shed 3 bases, with 11 bases lying between them. From germline, CDR1 is MNHEY and CDR2 SMNVEV (reference sequence). The CDR3 spans 14 residues. This clonotype was seen many times. Its antigen is currently unknown.

The TCR originated in a female donor with Graves disease. The V and J genes are TRBV27 and TRBJ2-2; maybe TRBD2 (5 bases). The starting material was peripheral blood mononuclear cells (PBMCs), obtained when the disease was refractory, from a patient treated with antithyroid drugs. CDR3 sequence: CASSPGTDTGELFF. DNA for the CDR3: TGTGCCAGCAGCCCGGGAACGGACACCGGGGAGCTGTTTTTT.